These 3 T cell receptor beta chains came from one sample sequenced in a study of T cells in localized non-small cell lung cancer. TCRdb's table, derived via immunoSEQ multiplex PCR, lists solely in-frame clones and lacks some. The sample yields about 1,400 clones, about 31% seen once. The source material was lung tumor tissue, sampled before any cancer treatment. All receptors come from a male donor aged 60 or older with stage I squamous cell lung carcinoma.

The chain uses TRBV18 and TRBJ1-5; TRBD1 matches 9 bases. Germline V lookup: CDR1 KGHSH, CDR2 LQKENI. The CDR3 totals 15 residues. Losses at the gene ends were 6 bases for V and 2 bases for J; bases not matched to a gene: 5. CDR3 bases: TGTGCCAGCTCTCCGGACAGGGGTGGCAATCAGCCCCAGCATTTT. This codes for CASSPDRGGNQPQHF.

This clone was found a few times. The CDR3 is CASSLRSGRASDTQYF. DNA for the CDR3: TGTGCCAGCAGCCTTCGGAGCGGGAGGGCATCAGATACGCAGTATTTT. The V call is TRBV11-3, the J call TRBJ2-3; 10 bases align to TRBD2. Per germline, CDR1 SGHNT and CDR2 YENEEA. The CDR3 is 16 amino acids. Unmatched junction bases numbered 9, after V lost 5 bases and J lost 4 bases.

The chain recombines TRBV18 with TRBJ1-3; D may be TRBD1 (5 bases). Trimming left V 6 bases short and J 0 bases short, with 12 bases between. Germline CDR1 reads KGHSH; CDR2 reads LQKENI. This CDR3 has 15 residues. The CDR3 here is CASSPDSNSGNTIYF. Written as DNA, the CDR3 is TGTGCCAGCTCTCCAGACAGTAACTCTGGAAACACCATATATTTT. The full variable domain, completed using reference TRBV18 and TRBJ1-3, is NAGVMQNPRHLVRRRGQEARLRCSPMKGHSHVYWYRQLPEEGLKFMVYLQKENIIDESGMPKERFSAEFPKEGPSILRIQQVVRGDSAAYFCASSPDSNSGNTIYFGEGSWLTVV.